The sequence of this T cell receptor beta chain was determined in a study of blood T cell repertoires in COVID-19. Study-wide context: Nucleic acid was either cDNA or gDNA, and it came from T cells, B-cell-depleted T cells, or PBMCs.

The CDR3 spans 15 residues. The ends were cut back, 4 bases at V and 3 bases at J, with 16 bases in the middle. Looked up from germline, CDR1 is SGHRS and CDR2 is YFSETQ. Authors' methods: By means of reference gene primer amplification, nucleated cell counts were estimated. Sequencing was performed with immunoSEQ multiplex PCR; in TCRdb, only in-frame clones are kept and a portion is missing. Clone size and the V and J calls come from that table; the DNA yielded D and trimming. The repertoire holds about 150,000 clones, with 76% as singletons. The chain carries TRBV5-1 and TRBJ1-1, with a possible D match to TRBD1 (5 bases). This TCR derives from a woman over 75 with acute or convalescent COVID-19. The sequencing input was peripheral blood. The CDR3 DNA is TGCGCCAGCAGCCCCCCTGGGGGACTCGACACTGAAGCTTTCTTT. It codes for CASSPPGGLDTEAFF.